This TCR beta chain came from a study of blood T cell repertoires in COVID-19 (dated by TCRdb to 2019 to 2021). Study-level background: Samples from collaborators originated in the United States, Italy and Spain and spanned both the acute and convalescent phases of COVID-19. A de-identified subject ID, COVID-19 status, age in years and sex were almost always included in the sample metadata. A freely available public database, intended as a resource for researchers studying the immune response to SARS-CoV-2, is where the repertoires were released. The prospective study material was composed of cDNA or gDNA derived from T cells, B-cell-depleted T cells, or PBMCs. The dataset comprised deeply sampled blood TCRbeta repertoires from subjects exposed to, actively infected with, or recovered from COVID-19. HLA class I and class II types, where available, came from metadata supplied by the sample provider rather than from assay-based typing. Samples came from the ongoing ImmuneRACE study (first 160 participants) plus 1,254 subjects from 6 global collaborators. The research as a whole found: The quantity of clinical and demographic metadata differed by source and by participant and was supplied without curation.

TCRbeta CDR3 regions were amplified from genomic DNA using the immunoSEQ Assay, a bias-controlled multiplex PCR. Per the authors' processing: Nucleated cell counts per sample were estimated from amplification of reference gene primers within the assay. To quantify the absolute abundance of each unique TCRbeta CDR3 rearrangement, sequence reads were collapsed and filtered. Productive Simpson clonality was computed per sample as the square root of Simpson's diversity index over productive rearrangements. TCRdb stores this immuneACCESS table with in-frame sequences only. Part of the clones is absent; in the studies checked, under half of the shortfall reflects unresolved V genes, and no reason is known for the rest. Clonal size and the V and J genes are those of that table, whereas D and trimming came from the DNA. The sample table holds some 190,000 clones, of which nearly 80% were seen once. Approximately 15% of the sample is held by the ten biggest clonotypes.

Enrolling through a virtual design, the prospective study's participants ranged in age from roughly 18 to 95 years and lived across some 23 United States geographic areas. In the prospective study, participants were assigned to cohorts based on the clinical history participants reported in a screening survey and a study questionnaire. Exposed participants had been in contact, within 2 weeks of entering the study, with a person who had a PCR-confirmed or clinician-diagnosed case of COVID-19. Each participant in the prospective study had whole blood, serum and a nasopharyngeal or oropharyngeal swab collected by mobile phlebotomists. Participants in the prospective study had the option to provide additional blood draws and questionnaires over an approximately two-month period. Before DNA extraction, prospective study blood samples were shipped either frozen or at room temperature. On this clone itself: The clone's antigen remains unknown. Nothing much larger sits one base from this clone, and base qualities are not available.

CDR1 and CDR2 are drawn from the germline V gene: MNHEY, SVGEGT. The junction shows trimming of 5 bases on V and 2 bases on J, and the gene matches do not reach 9 bases of it. From the cysteine up to the phenylalanine, the CDR3 has a length of 15 residues. Only CDR3 DNA remains: 45 bases, in frame from the first base. Recombination joined TRBV6-2 or TRBV6-3 with TRBJ2-7, with 7 junctional bases fitting TRBD2. Sequencing was performed on PBMCs or T cells enriched from blood (not recorded which). This clonotype was sampled from a man in his 60s who had been exposed to COVID-19. The CDR3 reads CASSRSSGGTYEQYF. The DNA sequence is as follows: TGTGCCAGCAGTCGCTCTAGCGGAGGGACCTACGAGCAGTACTTC.